Below, one T cell receptor beta chain is given with its context. Antigen: not known. The sample is drawn from a study of regulatory T cells in long-lasting Graves disease. Study results and caveats: Newly diagnosed Graves' patients had higher TCR diversity than persistent ones. More public clonotypes were shared by persistent patients (about 3,000) than by new patients (fewer than 1,000). Favored usage of TRBV28, TRBJ1-2 and TRBJ2-5 was recorded in persistent disease.

Germline V gene data show CDR1 as LNHDA and CDR2 as SQIVND (reference sequence). Trimming pared 6 bases from V and 4 bases from J, leaving 9 bases between. The CDR3 length is 12 residues. To make TCR beta libraries, researchers used iRepertoire HTBI primers and Arm-PCR of CDR3 regions. TCRdb re-derived calls from the multiplex PCR reads in MiXCR, one entry per CDR3 protein. Of some 370,000 distinct CDR3 sequences listed, roughly 20% are singletons. Time point specified: persistent/refractory GD, antithyroid drugs over 5 years with positive TRAb. Following extraction of RNA from PBMCs, that RNA was used to make the TCR library.

The gene calls are TRBV19 and TRBJ1-1; TRBD1 is a possible D gene (5 bases). Sequenced here: peripheral blood mononuclear cells (PBMCs), sampled when the disease was refractory, from a patient treated with antithyroid drugs. The receptor's source is a female donor with Graves disease. The CDR3 DNA sequence: TGTGCCAGTAGAGACAGAGTCACTGAAGCTTTCTTT. This codes for CASRDRVTEAFF.